Detailed here is one T cell receptor (beta chain). What it binds is unknown. The CDR3 length is 13 residues. J lost 6 bases, V lost 6 bases, and 7 bases had no gene match. The germline V gene encodes CDR1 MNHNS and CDR2 SASEGT. Amplification targeted TCR beta CDR3 regions from RNA transcripts. HTBI primers were used for first-round RT-PCR of the TCR CDR3. A single record per CDR3 protein comes from TCRdb applying MiXCR to the multiplex PCR reads. The data show hundreds of thousands of distinct CDR3 sequences, 38% seen once. Pregnant or lactating patients were excluded, as were those with uncontrolled infection or other autoimmune disease. The record originates from a study of T cells in Graves' hyperthyroidism and ophthalmopathy. Notes on the study in general: The authors' 13 V-J model separated ophthalmopathy from stable hyperthyroidism. The model foresaw ophthalmopathy a median around 6 months prior to onset. Blood also carried most thyroid clonotypes expanded above 0.001.

The receptor comes from a man aged 18-30 years with Graves' hyperthyroidism. Sample: blood. The chain is built from TRBV6-1 and TRBJ1-2, with 7 bases aligning to TRBD1. CDR3 coding DNA: TGTGCCAGCAGCGAACAGGGGAGGGATGGCTACACCTTC. Its protein is CASSEQGRDGYTF.